This T cell receptor (beta chain) was recovered during a study of T cell responses to AZD1222 COVID-19 vaccine. Study information: Combined were second doses at about 4 or about 12 weeks. Whole-study results and caveats: Clonal diversity may have been underestimated, and the donors were mostly white British, with more females than males. Breadth and depth of Spike-specific TCRs rose after two AZD1222 doses. Variant regions that are unmutated are reportedly the target of nearly half of spike-specific TCRs.

The protocol was immunoSEQ multiplex PCR, while the TCRdb copy is restricted to in-frame clones and leaves out a portion. The sample consists of roughly 78,000 clones, over 80% of them appearing once. A word on this clone: What it binds is not known.

The germline V gene has CDR1 MNHNY and CDR2 SVGAGI (reference sequence). V lost 6 bases and J lost 4, with 24 bases in between. The CDR3 runs 17 residues. Sample: peripheral blood, taken on day 0 of AZD1222 vaccination. V is TRBV6-6 and J is TRBJ1-1; D remains ambiguous. The sequence came from an adult in good health. The CDR3 protein is CASSRRVGFQSGTEAFF. CDR3 sequence (DNA): TGTGCCAGCAGCCGACGAGTCGGCTTTCAATCGGGCACTGAAGCTTTCTTT.